In this sample, the clone carrying this T cell receptor (beta chain) turned up a few times. These data belong to a study of T cells after yellow fever vaccination. Study information: Low-cell-number fractions underwent preparation using SMART-Seq v4 Ultra Low Input.

By 5'RACE template switching, TCR cDNA was produced, with a universal primer site and UMIs added in the process. MiXCR was run by TCRdb on the 5' RACE reads, yielding one entry per CDR3 protein. The table shows some 320,000 distinct CDR3 sequences, with about 4% occurring only once. Germline V gene data show CDR1 as SGHVS and CDR2 as FNYEAQ. The length of the CDR3 is 13 residues. After removal of 8 bases from V and 6 bases from J, the junction contained 7 bases not matched to a gene. The chain joins TRBV7-6 to TRBJ2-5; 9 nucleotides align to TRBD1. The clonotype originates from a man younger than 35 who received the YFV17D yellow fever vaccine. The specimen comprised PBMCs, sampled 5 days after the yellow fever booster vaccination. Here the CDR3 DNA reads TGTGCCAGCGGGACAGGGTTCGAAAAGACCCAGTACTTC. Its protein is CASGTGFEKTQYF.